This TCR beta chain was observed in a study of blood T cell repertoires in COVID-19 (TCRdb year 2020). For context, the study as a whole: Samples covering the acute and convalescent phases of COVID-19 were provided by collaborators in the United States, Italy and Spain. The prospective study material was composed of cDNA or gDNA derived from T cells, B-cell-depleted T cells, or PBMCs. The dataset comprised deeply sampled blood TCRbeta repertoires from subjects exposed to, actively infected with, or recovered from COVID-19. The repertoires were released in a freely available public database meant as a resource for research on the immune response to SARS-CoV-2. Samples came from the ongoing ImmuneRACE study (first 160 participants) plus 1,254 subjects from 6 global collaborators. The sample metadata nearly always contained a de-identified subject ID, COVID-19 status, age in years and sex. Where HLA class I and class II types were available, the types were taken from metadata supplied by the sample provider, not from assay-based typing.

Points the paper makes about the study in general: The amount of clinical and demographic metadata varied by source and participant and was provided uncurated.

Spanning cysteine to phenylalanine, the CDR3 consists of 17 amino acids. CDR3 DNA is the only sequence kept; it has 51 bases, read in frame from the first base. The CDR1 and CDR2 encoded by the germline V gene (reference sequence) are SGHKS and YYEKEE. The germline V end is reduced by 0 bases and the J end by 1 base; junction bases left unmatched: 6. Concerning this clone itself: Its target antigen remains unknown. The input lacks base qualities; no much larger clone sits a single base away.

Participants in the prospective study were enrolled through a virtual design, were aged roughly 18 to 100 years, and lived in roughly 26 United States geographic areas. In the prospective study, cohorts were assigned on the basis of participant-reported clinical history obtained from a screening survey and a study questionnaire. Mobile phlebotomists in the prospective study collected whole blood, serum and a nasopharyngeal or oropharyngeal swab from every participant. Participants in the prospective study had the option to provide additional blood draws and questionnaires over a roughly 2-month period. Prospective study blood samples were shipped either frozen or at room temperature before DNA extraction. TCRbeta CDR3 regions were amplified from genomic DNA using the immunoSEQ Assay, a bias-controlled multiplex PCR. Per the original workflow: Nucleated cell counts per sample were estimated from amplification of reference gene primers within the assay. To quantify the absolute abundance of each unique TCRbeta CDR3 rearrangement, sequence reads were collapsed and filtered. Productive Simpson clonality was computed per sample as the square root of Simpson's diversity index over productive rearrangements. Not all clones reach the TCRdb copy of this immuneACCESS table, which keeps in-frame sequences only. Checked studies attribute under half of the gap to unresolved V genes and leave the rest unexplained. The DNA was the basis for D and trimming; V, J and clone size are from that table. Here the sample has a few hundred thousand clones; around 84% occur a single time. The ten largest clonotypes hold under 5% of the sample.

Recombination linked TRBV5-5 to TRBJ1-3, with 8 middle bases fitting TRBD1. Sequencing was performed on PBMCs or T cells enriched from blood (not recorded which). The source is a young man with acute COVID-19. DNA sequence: TGTGCCAGCAGCTTGGGAAATCAGGGGGCGTCTGGAAACACCATATATTTT. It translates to CASSLGNQGASGNTIYF.